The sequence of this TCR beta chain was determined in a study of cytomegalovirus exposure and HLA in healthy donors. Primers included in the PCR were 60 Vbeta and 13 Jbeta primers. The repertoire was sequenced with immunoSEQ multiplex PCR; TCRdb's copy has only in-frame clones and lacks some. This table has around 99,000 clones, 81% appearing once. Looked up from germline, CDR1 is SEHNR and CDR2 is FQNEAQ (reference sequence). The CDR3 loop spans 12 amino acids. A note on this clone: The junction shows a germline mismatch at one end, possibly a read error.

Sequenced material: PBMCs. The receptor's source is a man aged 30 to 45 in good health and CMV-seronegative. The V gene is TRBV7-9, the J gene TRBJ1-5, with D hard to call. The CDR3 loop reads CSSSSFEEPQHF. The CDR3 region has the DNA TGTTCCAGCAGCTCGTTCGAGGAGCCCCAGCATTTT.